This is a list of T cell receptor beta chains from one sample in a study of cytomegalovirus exposure and HLA in healthy donors. The table came from immunoSEQ multiplex PCR; TCRdb's copy has only in-frame clones and leaves some out. The table includes 80,000 to 100,000 clones, 60% to 80% detected once. Sequencing used PBMCs. The receptors were gathered from a female donor in good health and CMV-seronegative. CDR3s include the opening cysteine and the closing phenylalanine or tryptophan. The D gene is left open where the match is weak. Clone sizes are given selectively: once, few, many, or a class where the clone is expanded.

d_call: TRBD2; v_call: TRBV6-4; clone_size: few; j_call: TRBJ2-2; cdr3_nt: TGTGCCAGCAGCGGGGGGGCCACCGGGGAGCTGTTTTTT; cdr3_aa: CASSGGATGELFF
d_call: TRBD2; v_call: TRBV19; clone_size: NA; j_call: TRBJ2-2; cdr3_nt: TGTGCCAGCCGACTAGCGGAGATCCACACCGGGGAGCTGTTTTTT; cdr3_aa: CASRLAEIHTGELFF
d_call: NA; v_call: TRBV5-4; clone_size: NA; j_call: TRBJ1-1; cdr3_nt: TGTGCCAGCAGCTTGGGTACCCAGATGAACACTGAAGCTTTCTTT; cdr3_aa: CASSLGTQMNTEAFF
d_call: TRBD2; v_call: TRBV7-2; clone_size: NA; j_call: TRBJ2-5; cdr3_nt: TGTGCCAGCAGCTTAGCGCGAGGTAGCGGGCGATTAGAGACCCAGTACTTC; cdr3_aa: CASSLARGSGRLETQYF
d_call: TRBD1; v_call: TRBV2; clone_size: NA; j_call: TRBJ1-4; cdr3_nt: TGTGCCGGATCCCTCGGGACAGGCAATGAAAAACTGTTTTTT; cdr3_aa: CAGSLGTGNEKLFF
d_call: TRBD1; v_call: TRBV28; clone_size: few; j_call: TRBJ1-1; cdr3_nt: TGTGCCAGCAGATCCGGGACAGGGGGCACTGAAGCTTTCTTT; cdr3_aa: CASRSGTGGTEAFF
d_call: NA; v_call: TRBV13; clone_size: NA; j_call: TRBJ2-4; cdr3_nt: TGTGCCAGCACAGATCGGCGGTCCAAAAACATTCAGTACTTC; cdr3_aa: CASTDRRSKNIQYF
d_call: NA; v_call: TRBV4-3; clone_size: few; j_call: TRBJ1-6; cdr3_nt: TGCGCCAGCAGCCAAGACAGATCACCCCTCCACTTT; cdr3_aa: CASSQDRSPLHF
d_call: NA; v_call: TRBV11-2; clone_size: NA; j_call: TRBJ2-4; cdr3_nt: TGTGCCAGCGAGGCAGGGGCCAAAAACATTCAGTACTTC; cdr3_aa: CASEAGAKNIQYF
d_call: NA; v_call: TRBV7-2; clone_size: NA; j_call: TRBJ2-5; cdr3_nt: TGTGCCAGCAGCTTAAAGGGGGAAAGGGAGACCCAGTACTTC; cdr3_aa: CASSLKGERETQYF
d_call: NA; v_call: TRBV9; clone_size: NA; j_call: TRBJ1-1; cdr3_nt: TGTGCCAGCAGCGTAGGGGCAGGGGTCGGCACTGAAGCTTTCTTT; cdr3_aa: CASSVGAGVGTEAFF
d_call: NA; v_call: TRBV27; clone_size: once; j_call: TRBJ1-1; cdr3_nt: TGTGCCAGCAGTTTAAGGGTCCCAGAGGGAGGCACTGAAGCTTTCTTT; cdr3_aa: CASSLRVPEGGTEAFF
d_call: TRBD2; v_call: TRBV2; clone_size: NA; j_call: TRBJ2-2; cdr3_nt: TGTGCCAGCACGGCGGGAGCAATCGGGGAGCTGTTTTTT; cdr3_aa: CASTAGAIGELFF
d_call: TRBD1; v_call: TRBV2; clone_size: NA; j_call: TRBJ1-5; cdr3_nt: TGTGCCAGCAGACTGAGGACAGGGGTCGGTCAGCCCCAGCATTTT; cdr3_aa: CASRLRTGVGQPQHF
d_call: NA; v_call: TRBV4-2; clone_size: NA; j_call: TRBJ2-7; cdr3_nt: TGTGCCAGCAGCCAAGAAGCTAGCATGGTCGACGAGCAGTACTTC; cdr3_aa: CASSQEASMVDEQYF